What follows are 17 T cell receptor beta chains derived from one specimen sequenced in a study of T cell responses to AZD1222 COVID-19 vaccine. Libraries were prepared by immunoSEQ multiplex PCR; TCRdb keeps only in-frame clonotypes and omits some of them. The sample records 75,000 to 100,000 clones, roughly 90% being singletons. The material was peripheral blood, obtained on day 0 of AZD1222 vaccination. These receptors all come from an adult in good health.

The V call is TRBV10-3, the J call TRBJ1-2; 8 bases match TRBD1. The CDR3 loop spans 15 amino acids. The germline CDR1 and CDR2 sequences are ENHRY and SYGVKD. With V trimmed by 0 bases and J by 6 bases, 6 bases remained unmatched. CDR3 nucleotides: TGTGCCATCAGTGAGTCTGAGGACAGGGCAAATGGCTACACCTTC. This sequence encodes CAISESEDRANGYTF.

This clone appeared a single time. The V and J genes are TRBV29-1 and TRBJ1-2; TRBD1 matches 7 bases. CDR3 length: 13 residues. Germline CDR1 and CDR2: SQVTM and ANQGSEA. Trimming cost V 3 bases and J 6 bases; bases outside gene matches: 7. The CDR3 region is CSVDDPGGNGYTF. The CDR3 coding sequence is TGCAGCGTTGATGATCCAGGGGGGAATGGCTACACCTTC.

This sequence joins TRBV19 and TRBJ1-2; 9 bases line up with TRBD1. The CDR3 loop spans 16 amino acids. Germline-derived CDR1 and CDR2 are LNHDA and SQIVND (reference sequence). The junction had 13 bases not matched to a gene; V was cut back by 7 bases and J by 4 bases. The CDR3 nucleotides are TGTGCCAGTACCCCGACGGGACAGGGAGCTTCCTATGGCTACACCTTC. This translates into CASTPTGQGASYGYTF.

On this clone itself: The identical CDR3 is also encoded by other nucleotide sequences in the sample. CDR3: CASREGGNSPLHF. The DNA of the CDR3 is TGTGCCAGCAGGGAGGGTGGTAATTCACCCCTCCACTTT. This chain connects TRBV6-4 to TRBJ1-6; no clear D gene. CDR3 length: 13 amino acids. V shed 6 bases and J shed 6 bases, with 9 bases lying between them. Germline lookup yields CDR1 MRHNA and CDR2 SNTAGT.

This clone has only a few counts. The V gene is TRBV19, the J gene TRBJ1-2, with a tentative D call TRBD1 (5 bases). Germline V gene sequence: CDR1 LNHDA, CDR2 SQIVND (reference sequence). V lost 1 base, J lost 8 bases, and 11 bases lay in between. The CDR3 extends over 13 amino acids. In DNA form, the CDR3 reads TGTGCCAGTAGTATAGCCCCCAGGGCCGGCTACACCTTC. Its translation: CASSIAPRAGYTF.

CDR3 coding DNA: TGTGCCAGCAGCCAAGATGTCGGGATCGCAGGGCATTATGGCTACACCTTC. As protein: CASSQDVGIAGHYGYTF. This chain uses TRBV3-1 (or the pseudogene TRBV3-2) with TRBJ1-2; a possible D gene is TRBD1 (5 bases). V was pared by 0 bases and J by 5 bases, with 19 bases between. The V gene's germline CDR1 is LGHDT and CDR2 YNNKEL (reference sequence). The CDR3 totals 17 residues.

The rearrangement links TRBV7-2 to TRBJ1-3; D is possibly TRBD1 (5 bases). Germline CDR1 reads SGHTA; CDR2 reads FQGNSA. V lost 3 bases and J 4 bases, leaving 13 bases between the germline ends. The CDR3 contains 15 residues. The CDR3 is CASSLWDASGNTIYF. As DNA, the CDR3 is TGTGCCAGCAGCTTGTGGGACGCATCAGGAAACACCATATATTTT.

The chain recombines TRBV19 with TRBJ2-7; D may be TRBD2 (5 bases). The V end lost 3 bases, the J end lost 5 bases, and 14 bases lay between the germline ends. This CDR3 spans 14 amino acids. Germline loops: CDR1 LNHDA, CDR2 SQIVND (reference sequence). CDR3 in amino acids: CASSIGEGLHEQYF. The CDR3 DNA sequence: TGTGCCAGTAGTATTGGAGAGGGTTTGCACGAGCAGTACTTC.

This chain uses TRBV29-1 with TRBJ2-5; TRBD2 matches 10 bases. Germline V gene data show CDR1 as SQVTM and CDR2 as ANQGSEA. The CDR3 covers 14 residues. The V and J ends lost 3 bases and 3 bases, in that order; junction bases with no gene match: 4. The CDR3 is CSVDPLAGEETQYF. CDR3 bases: TGCAGCGTTGATCCTCTAGCGGGAGAAGAGACCCAGTACTTC.

The J gene is TRBJ1-1, the V gene TRBV29-1; D is uncertain. CDR3 length equals 13 residues. CDR1 SQVTM and CDR2 ANQGSEA come from the germline V gene. V lost 4 bases, J lost 8 bases, and 17 bases lay in between. The CDR3 sequence is CSVALHWDSEAFF. CDR3 DNA sequence: TGCAGCGTTGCTCTTCACTGGGATTCCGAAGCTTTCTTT.

This chain links TRBV5-1 with TRBJ2-3; perhaps TRBD1 as D (6 bases). Trimming shortened V by 2 bases and J by 4 bases, and 20 bases separated the two germline ends. The CDR3 runs to 17 residues. CDR1 is SGHRS, CDR2 YFSETQ, per germline. The CDR3 reads CASSFRGPAVSPDTQYF. The CDR3 nucleotides read TGCGCCAGCAGCTTCAGGGGTCCAGCGGTCTCTCCAGATACGCAGTATTTT.

This sequence joins TRBV5-1 and TRBJ1-1; D gene uncertain. Germline V lookup: CDR1 SGHRS, CDR2 YFSETQ. The V and J ends lost 4 bases and 2 bases respectively, with 21 bases between them. CDR3 length: 17 residues. The CDR3: CASSPGGVEVRNTEAFF. CDR3 sequence (DNA): TGCGCCAGCAGCCCGGGCGGGGTGGAGGTTAGAAACACTGAAGCTTTCTTT. The complete variable domain, with remaining parts taken from reference TRBV5-1 and TRBJ1-1, reads KAGVTQTPRYLIKTRGQQVTLSCSPISGHRSVSWYQQTPGQGLQFLFEYFSETQRNKGNFPGRFSGRQFSNSRSEMNVSTLELGDSALYLCASSPGGVEVRNTEAFFGQGTRLTVV.

The rearrangement uses TRBV28 and TRBJ1-2; 8 nucleotides line up with TRBD1. Germline V lookup: CDR1 MDHEN, CDR2 SYDVKM. V shed 2 bases and J 6 bases; nucleotides not matched to a gene: 11. The CDR3 runs to 16 residues. CDR3 region: CASSLLLGRGLNGYTF. The CDR3 DNA sequence: TGTGCCAGCAGTTTACTATTGGGCAGGGGGCTCAATGGCTACACCTTC.

V and J are TRBV19 and TRBJ1-1; 9 nucleotides line up with TRBD1. Germline loops: CDR1 LNHDA, CDR2 SQIVND (reference sequence). J gave up 1 base and V 4 bases, and 7 bases lay outside the gene matches. This CDR3 is 16 amino acids long. The CDR3: CASSKYGTGSNTEAFF. The DNA for the CDR3 is TGTGCCAGTAGTAAGTATGGGACAGGGTCGAACACTGAAGCTTTCTTT.

The V gene is TRBV5-1, the J gene TRBJ2-7; the D gene is possibly TRBD2 (5 bases). CDR3 length: 16 residues. V was cut by 4 bases and J by 0 bases, with 17 bases left in between. Germline V lookup: CDR1 SGHRS, CDR2 YFSETQ. The CDR3 DNA is TGCGCCAGCAGCCGCTGGACTCTCCCGAGCTCCTACGAGCAGTACTTC. It is translated as CASSRWTLPSSYEQYF.

CDR3 DNA: TGTGCCAGTAGTTCCCGGACAGAATTGAACACTGAAGCTTTCTTT. Translation gives CASSSRTELNTEAFF. J is TRBJ1-1 and V is TRBV19, with a possible D match to TRBD1 (6 bases). The CDR3 is 15 amino acids. With 5 bases removed from V and 0 bases from J, the gap between germline ends came to 13 bases. Germline V gives CDR1 LNHDA, CDR2 SQIVND (reference sequence).

Worth noting for this clone: Mismatch with germline at one junction end may stem from a read error. The genes are TRBV7-7 and TRBJ2-5; possible D gene TRBD2, 6 bases. The CDR3 covers 14 residues. Germline values: CDR1 SSHAT, CDR2 FNYEAQ (reference sequence). CDR3 region: CASSSGTASGAQYF. DNA of the CDR3: TGTGCTAGCAGCTCTGGGACGGCCTCGGGGGCCCAGTACTTC.